The clone carrying this T cell receptor (beta chain) was counted at least ten times. Its ends do not fully match the called genes, so a read error is possible. What was amplified from RNA transcripts were TCR beta CDR3 regions. Initially, a first-round RT-PCR of the TCR CDR3 employed the HTBI primer set. MiXCR, run by TCRdb on the multiplex PCR reads, gives a single entry per CDR3 protein. The sample lists roughly 630,000 distinct CDR3 sequences; approximately 15% were seen once. CDR1 and CDR2 (germline): DFQATT, SNEGSKA (reference sequence). This CDR3 spans 14 amino acids. This record belongs to a study of T cells in Graves' hyperthyroidism and ophthalmopathy.

The chain combines TRBV20-1 with TRBJ2-7; the D gene is possibly TRBD1 (6 bases). The TCR was taken from a woman aged 25 to 45 with Graves' hyperthyroidism. The source material was blood. The DNA of the CDR3 is TGCAGTGCTAGGCCGGAGGCAGGGGCCTACAAGCAGTACTTC. This translates into CSARPEAGAYKQYF.